One and the same sample provided the 20 T cell receptor beta chains below, sequenced in a study of blood T cells in healthy people across ages. Primers used in a second PCR of about 6 to 11 cycles were a sample-barcoded 5' primer and a J-beta primer mix. TCRdb redid the calling of the 5' RACE reads with MiXCR, one entry per CDR3 protein. This table has about 1.7 million distinct CDR3 sequences, 28% appearing once. The sample consisted of blood. Source of these receptors: a woman in her thirties in good health.

Only a few counts were recorded for this clonotype. The genes are TRBV28 and TRBJ2-5; no definite D call. In germline, CDR1 is MDHEN, CDR2 SYDVKM. CDR3 length equals 13 residues. V dropped 6 bases and J dropped 5 bases, with 13 bases sitting between them. DNA for the CDR3: TGTGCCAGCAGGCGCTTCTCCTATGAGACCCAGTACTTC. Amino acid sequence: CASRRFSYETQYF.

The chain is built from TRBV9 and TRBJ2-7, with TRBD1 identical over 7 bases. The CDR3 has 15 amino acids. Looked up from germline, CDR1 is SGDLS and CDR2 is YYNGEE. V trimming: 3 bases; J trimming: 3 bases; junction bases outside the gene matches: 9. In DNA form, the CDR3 reads TGTGCCAGCAGCGAGTCAGGGGGAAGGGGCTACGAGCAGTACTTC. Protein product: CASSESGGRGYEQYF. The entire variable domain, with the rest obtained from reference TRBV9 and TRBJ2-7, is as follows: DSGVTQTPKHLITATGQRVTLRCSPRSGDLSVYWYQQSLDQGLQFLIQYYNGEERAKGNILERFSAQQFPDLHSELNLSSLELGDSALYFCASSESGGRGYEQYFGPGTRLTVT.

This clonotype was counted ten times or more. This sequence joins TRBV5-1 and TRBJ1-2; D gene unclear. Germline V CDR1 and CDR2: SGHRS, YFSETQ. CDR3 length: 14 amino acids. V lost 4 bases, J lost 8 bases, and 18 bases lay in between. CDR3 nucleotide sequence: TGCGCCAGCAGCCCTACCGGGCAGTACGGAGGCTACACCTTC. Protein product: CASSPTGQYGGYTF. Using reference TRBV5-1 and TRBJ1-2 for the parts outside the CDR3, the full variable domain is KAGVTQTPRYLIKTRGQQVTLSCSPISGHRSVSWYQQTPGQGLQFLFEYFSETQRNKGNFPGRFSGRQFSNSRSEMNVSTLELGDSALYLCASSPTGQYGGYTFGSGTRLTVV.

This clonotype was found many times. This rearrangement joins TRBV20-1 to TRBJ2-1; 12 positions agree with TRBD2. V lost 4 bases to trimming and J lost 6 bases; unmatched junction nucleotides: 7. This CDR3 has 15 amino acids. Germline V gene sequence: CDR1 DFQATT, CDR2 SNEGSKA (reference sequence). The CDR3, as DNA: TGCAGTGCTAACCCTCTAGCGGGGGGGCCCAATGAGCAGTTCTTC. This gives the protein CSANPLAGGPNEQFF.

This clonotype was seen many times. V and J are TRBV15 and TRBJ2-7; D unresolved. CDR1 and CDR2 (germline): LNHNV, YYDKDF (reference sequence). This CDR3 region has 15 residues. V was shortened by 4 bases and J by 0 bases, with 13 bases between the two germline ends. CDR3 amino acids: CATSMERRSSYEQYF. CDR3 DNA: TGTGCCACCAGCATGGAAAGGCGGAGCTCCTACGAGCAGTACTTC.

The gene calls are TRBV27 and TRBJ2-7; D is undetermined. Germline V gene lookup returns CDR1 MNHEY and CDR2 SMNVEV (reference sequence). V was trimmed by 2 bases and J by 0 bases, leaving 14 bases between them. The CDR3 is 16 amino acids. CDR3 DNA: TGTGCCAGCAGTTTAAACTACCCGACGGTCTCCTACGAGCAGTACTTC. Translation gives CASSLNYPTVSYEQYF.

The chain links TRBV20-1 to TRBJ2-5; 11 bases are shared with TRBD2. Germline CDR1 and CDR2: DFQATT and SNEGSKA (reference sequence). The CDR3 extends over 15 amino acids. Unmatched junction bases numbered 9, after V lost 5 bases and J lost 4 bases. The CDR3 DNA follows: TGCAGTGCTCCCCCGACTAGCGGGACGGGAGAGACCCAGTACTTC. Encoded protein: CSAPPTSGTGETQYF.

The chain joins TRBV11-2 to TRBJ2-1; 11 bases line up with TRBD2. The germline V gene has CDR1 SGHAT and CDR2 FQNNGV. This CDR3 spans 16 amino acids. After removal of 1 base from V and 5 bases from J, the junction contained 4 bases not matched to a gene. CDR3 in DNA: TGTGCCAGCAGCTTAGGACTAGCGGGGAGGGACAATGAGCAGTTCTTC. Translation gives CASSLGLAGRDNEQFF.

This sequence joins TRBV20-1 and TRBJ2-5; no clear D gene. This CDR3 region has 15 residues. The V gene lost 8 bases and the J gene lost 3 bases, with 22 bases spanning the gap. Germline V lookup: CDR1 DFQATT, CDR2 SNEGSKA (reference sequence). As DNA, the CDR3 is TGCAGTACTCCAAGTAGGGCGAAAGAAGAAGAGACCCAGTACTTC. Translating it yields CSTPSRAKEEETQYF.

There are a few counts of this clonotype. V is TRBV6-2 or TRBV6-3 and J is TRBJ2-3, with TRBD2 matching over 7 bases. The CDR3 length is 15 residues. Germline CDR1 MNHEY, CDR2 SVGEGT. Losses at the gene ends were 7 bases for V and 2 bases for J; bases not matched to a gene: 9. DNA of the CDR3: TGTGCCAGCAAACCGCTAGCGGAGTTCACAGATACGCAGTATTTT. Translation: CASKPLAEFTDTQYF.

Only a few counts were recorded for this clonotype. The V gene is TRBV27, the J gene TRBJ2-1, with 11 positions matching TRBD2. The length of the CDR3 is 20 residues. With 5 bases clipped from V and 0 bases from J, the junction kept 15 bases outside the gene matches. Germline lookup yields CDR1 MNHEY and CDR2 SMNVEV (reference sequence). The CDR3 spells CASSPHLAGGRLSSYNEQFF. The CDR3, as DNA: TGTGCCAGCAGTCCCCACTTAGCGGGAGGGCGACTAAGCTCCTACAATGAGCAGTTCTTC.

As concerns this clonotype: Possible read error: a much larger clone is one base away. The J gene is TRBJ2-5, the V gene TRBV7-7; the D gene is possibly TRBD2 (6 bases). The CDR3 runs to 14 residues. Germline assignment: CDR1 SSHAT and CDR2 FNYEAQ (reference sequence). CDR3: CTSSLDAGRETQYF. The CDR3 DNA reads TGTACCAGCAGCTTAGACGCAGGGAGGGAGACCCAGTACTTC. The variable domain in full, completed from reference TRBV7-7 and TRBJ2-5, reads GAGVSQSPRYKVTKRGQDVTLRCDPISSHATLYWYQQALGQGPEFLTYFNYEAQPDKSGLPSDRFSAERPEGSISTLTIQRTEQRDSAMYRCTSSLDAGRETQYFGPGTRLLVL.

This clonotype was recorded at least ten times. This chain links TRBV29-1 with TRBJ2-7; no firm D call. CDR1 is SQVTM, CDR2 ANQGSEA, per germline. V gave up 4 bases and J gave up 5 bases, with 9 bases separating them. This CDR3 has 11 amino acids. CDR3 amino acids: CSVGLANEQYF. Written as DNA, the CDR3 is TGCAGCGTTGGATTAGCAAACGAGCAGTACTTC.

The chain links TRBV5-1 to TRBJ2-5; TRBD2 might be the D (5 bases). The CDR3 totals 12 residues. The germline V and J ends were trimmed by 7 bases and 5 bases, with 12 bases remaining between them. CDR1 and CDR2 (germline): SGHRS, YFSETQ. CDR3 loop: CASAAEGETQYF. For the CDR3, the DNA is TGCGCCAGCGCAGCGGAAGGGGAGACCCAGTACTTC.

This clonotype was seen at least ten times. The chain links TRBV27 to TRBJ2-2; tentative D call: TRBD1 (6 bases). Germline loops: CDR1 MNHEY, CDR2 SMNVEV (reference sequence). The CDR3 runs 17 residues. Trimming shortened V by 1 base and J by 6 bases, and 18 bases separated the two germline ends. The chain's CDR3 is CASSLFLTGRNPGELFF. For the CDR3, the DNA is TGTGCCAGCAGTTTATTTCTGACAGGAAGAAATCCCGGGGAGCTGTTTTTT.

The rearrangement joins TRBV12-3 or TRBV12-4 to TRBJ1-5; maybe TRBD1 (6 bases). This CDR3 spans 13 amino acids. Trimming removed 6 bases from V and 6 bases from J, with 12 bases in between. CDR3 nucleotides: TGTGCCAGCAGCCTAAAGGGGGTTCAGCCCCAGCATTTT. The encoded protein is CASSLKGVQPQHF.

Points on this clonotype: This may stem from a read error, because a much larger clone lies one nucleotide away. The chain uses TRBV10-3 and TRBJ2-7; D is ambiguous. The DNA matches TRBJ2-5 better at its end, which makes the J call doubtful. Germline V gene lookup returns CDR1 ENHRY and CDR2 SYGVKD. The CDR3 sequence is 14 residues long. The CDR3 region has the DNA TGTGCCATCAGTGAGCCTCCCAGCAAAGAGACCCAGTACTTC. This translates into CAISEPPSKETQYF.

V gene TRBV7-9 combines with J gene TRBJ1-1; TRBD1 matches 9 bases. Germline CDR1 reads SEHNR; CDR2 reads FQNEAQ (reference sequence). V lost 5 bases, J lost 10 bases, and 8 bases stayed unmatched. The CDR3 runs 13 residues. DNA for the CDR3: TGTGCCAGCAGCCTCACCGGACAGGGGTCAGCTTTCTTT. It specifies CASSLTGQGSAFF.

The chain employs TRBV15 and TRBJ1-6; unclear D gene. Germline CDR1 reads LNHNV; CDR2 reads YYDKDF (reference sequence). V was shortened by 3 bases and J by 3 bases, with 9 bases between the two germline ends. The CDR3 loop spans 15 amino acids. The CDR3 reads CATSREQNYNSPLHF. CDR3 nucleotide sequence: TGTGCCACCAGCAGGGAACAGAACTATAATTCACCCCTCCACTTT.

DNA for the CDR3: TGCAGTGGACACCGACCCCAAGAGACCCAGTACTTC. Translating it yields CSGHRPQETQYF. The chain employs TRBV20-1 and TRBJ2-5; D remains ambiguous. V dropped 7 bases and J dropped 1 base, with 10 bases sitting between them. The V gene's germline CDR1 is DFQATT and CDR2 SNEGSKA (reference sequence). The CDR3 covers 12 residues.